One sample yielded the 19 T cell receptor beta chains listed below, sequenced in a study of HIV-infected patients and healthy controls. Around 0.5 ug RNA was reverse transcribed with alpha and beta constant-region primers. Separate chain-specific third strand synthesis with multiplexing indices produced the alpha and beta libraries. TCRdb redid the calling of the 5' RACE reads with MiXCR, one entry per CDR3 protein. The table records roughly 6,500 distinct CDR3 sequences, roughly 11% of them present only once. Whole blood was used without fractionation, so all unsorted peripheral T cells were included. The material sequenced was blood, taken before antiretroviral therapy. The receptors here all came from an adult with HIV infection.

The table lists this clonotype with many counts. The chain carries TRBV3-1 and TRBJ1-4, with 7 bases aligning to TRBD1. This CDR3 contains 17 residues. Looked up from germline, CDR1 is LGHDT and CDR2 is YNNKEL (reference sequence). J was trimmed by 10 bases and V by 3 bases; bases with no gene match: 17. CDR3 loop: CASSQLITGETAGKLFF. The CDR3 nucleotides are TGTGCCAGCAGCCAGTTAATCACAGGGGAGACGGCGGGAAAACTGTTTTTT.

This clonotype is categorized as medium-sized. The rearrangement joins TRBV28 to TRBJ2-1, with 8 bases fitting TRBD2. Trimming removed 1 base from V and 7 bases from J; junction bases left unmatched: 9. CDR1 is MDHEN and CDR2 is SYDVKM in the germline V gene. CDR3 length: 16 amino acids. This chain's CDR3 is CASSLFLSGSGNEQFF. CDR3 coding DNA: TGTGCCAGCAGTTTATTCCTCAGCGGGAGTGGGAATGAGCAGTTCTTC.

By frequency in the sample, this clonotype is medium-sized (0.01 to 0.1%). V usage is TRBV20-1 and J usage is TRBJ2-4; D unclear. The CDR3 sequence is 13 residues long. Trimming left V 3 bases short and J 0 bases short, with 6 bases between. Germline V gene sequence: CDR1 DFQATT, CDR2 SNEGSKA (reference sequence). Here the CDR3 DNA reads TGCAGTGCTAGGGAACTAGCCAAAAACATTCAGTACTTC. Translating it yields CSARELAKNIQYF.

This clonotype was seen ten or more times. The chain couples TRBV11-1 to TRBJ2-1; the D gene is possibly TRBD2 (6 bases). Germline CDR1 SGHAT, CDR2 FQDESV (reference sequence). The CDR3 length is 14 residues. V lost 3 bases and J 7 bases, leaving 13 bases between the germline ends. Here the CDR3 reads CASSLMRRANEQFF. In DNA, the CDR3 is TGTGCCAGCAGCTTGATGCGGAGGGCTAATGAGCAGTTCTTC.

A few counts support this clonotype. V and J are TRBV7-8 and TRBJ2-3, with TRBD2 matching 9 bases. With 4 bases clipped from V and 2 bases from J, the junction kept 4 bases outside the gene matches. Per germline, CDR1 SGHVS and CDR2 FQNEAQ. The CDR3 has 15 amino acids. CDR3 coding DNA: TGTGCCAGCAGCTCCTTAGCGGGAGACACAGATACGCAGTATTTT. Encoded protein: CASSSLAGDTDTQYF.

Relative to its sample, this clonotype is medium-sized. The rearrangement links TRBV10-3 to TRBJ2-3; tentatively, D is TRBD2 (5 bases). CDR1 is ENHRY, CDR2 SYGVKD, per germline. The CDR3 has 15 residues. V was trimmed by 7 bases and J by 0 bases, leaving 14 bases between them. CDR3 sequence reads: CAITGVATSTDTQYF. CDR3 bases: TGTGCCATCACCGGCGTAGCGACTAGCACAGATACGCAGTATTTT.

This clonotype was seen many times. The chain uses TRBV19 and TRBJ1-1; TRBD1 might be the D (6 bases). From germline, CDR1 is LNHDA and CDR2 SQIVND (reference sequence). V was shortened by 4 bases and J by 1 base, with 10 bases between the two germline ends. The CDR3 runs 14 residues. CDR3 amino acids: CASSNTGSNTEAFF. The CDR3 DNA reads as TGTGCCAGTAGTAATACAGGGTCGAACACTGAAGCTTTCTTT. Supplemented by reference TRBV19 and TRBJ1-1, the full variable domain reads DGGITQSPKYLFRKEGQNVTLSCEQNLNHDAMYWYRQDPGQGLRLIYYSQIVNDFQKGDIAEGYSVSREKKESFPLTVTSAQKNPTAFYLCASSNTGSNTEAFFGQGTRLTVV.

This clonotype counts as large (0.1 to 1%). The chain has TRBV11-1 and TRBJ2-5, with 9 bases aligning to TRBD1. Per the germline V gene, CDR1 is SGHAT and CDR2 is FQDESV (reference sequence). Trimming at V came to 5 bases and at J to 5 bases, leaving 9 bases not matched to a gene. The CDR3 contains 15 residues. CDR3 in amino acids: CASSTGTGIGETQYF. CDR3 bases: TGTGCCAGCAGCACCGGGACAGGGATCGGCGAGACCCAGTACTTC.

This clonotype was detected a few times. The chain recombines TRBV6-5 with TRBJ2-1, with 9 bases fitting TRBD2. Germline V gives CDR1 MNHEY, CDR2 SVGAGI. The CDR3 covers 21 residues. Trimming cost V 0 bases and J 8 bases; bases outside gene matches: 23. The DNA of the CDR3 is TGTGCCAGCAGTTACTCGAAAGGTCGGAGTAGCGGGAGAGGCGCTGGGGATGAGCAGTTCTTC. It yields the protein CASSYSKGRSSGRGAGDEQFF.

This clonotype was observed a handful of times. J is TRBJ2-1 and V is TRBV28; the match to TRBD2 covers 7 bases. This CDR3 spans 14 amino acids. CDR1 and CDR2 from the germline V gene are MDHEN and SYDVKM. V was clipped by 7 bases and J by 7 bases; unmatched bases: 10. In DNA, the CDR3 is TGTGCCAGCATGGGAGGGGTAAGAGGAAATGAGCAGTTCTTC. Its protein is CASMGGVRGNEQFF.

This clonotype is medium-sized. The rearrangement uses TRBV6-5 and TRBJ2-5; D possibly corresponds to TRBD1 (6 bases). The CDR3 extends over 14 amino acids. CDR1 MNHEY and CDR2 SVGAGI come from the germline V gene. V was cut by 5 bases and J by 7 bases, with 17 bases left in between. Here the CDR3 DNA reads TGTGCCAGCAGTACCACGACAGGTTTTGGGACCCAGTACTTC. As protein: CASSTTTGFGTQYF.

The sample holds a few counts of this clonotype. The chain has TRBV27 and TRBJ2-7, with 9 positions matching TRBD2. This CDR3 region has 13 residues. V gave up 3 bases and J gave up 4 bases; unmatched junction bases: 1. Per the germline V gene, CDR1 is MNHEY and CDR2 is SMNVEV (reference sequence). The DNA for the CDR3 is TGTGCCAGCAGTTTGCGGGAGGGGTACGAGCAGTACTTC. This gives the protein CASSLREGYEQYF.

This clonotype showed up many times. The genes are TRBV19 and TRBJ1-5; TRBD1 matches 11 bases. This CDR3 spans 14 amino acids. Trimming cost V 5 bases and J 7 bases; bases outside gene matches: 4. CDR1 and CDR2 from the germline V gene are LNHDA and SQIVND (reference sequence). CDR3 amino acids: CASSGTGGGQPQHF. CDR3 nucleotides: TGTGCCAGTAGTGGGACAGGGGGTGGACAGCCCCAGCATTTT.

This clonotype has ten or more counts. The chain has TRBV12-3 or TRBV12-4 and TRBJ1-5; no reliable D call. This CDR3 region has 14 residues. V was pared by 6 bases and J by 2 bases, with 11 bases between. The CDR3 reads CASRYGEGNQPQHF. The CDR3, as DNA: TGTGCCAGCAGGTACGGGGAAGGCAATCAGCCCCAGCATTTT.

This clonotype is labeled medium-sized. The chain links TRBV20-1 to TRBJ2-3, with D perhaps matching TRBD1 or TRBD2 (5 bases each). This CDR3 has 16 amino acids. Germline V lookup: CDR1 DFQATT, CDR2 SNEGSKA (reference sequence). V was clipped by 6 bases and J by 2 bases, with 21 bases between them. The CDR3 nucleotides read TGCAGTGCAGGGGACCCGGGTCAGATTCCCACAGATACGCAGTATTTT. Translating gives CSAGDPGQIPTDTQYF.

This clonotype is labeled as medium-sized. CDR3 loop: CSARDLITTNEKLFF. In DNA form, the CDR3 reads TGCAGTGCTAGAGATCTGATAACAACTAATGAAAAACTGTTTTTT. The chain combines TRBV20-1 with TRBJ1-4; D is ambiguous. The CDR3 spans 15 residues. V was clipped by 0 bases and J by 0 bases, with 8 bases between them. Looked up from germline, CDR1 is DFQATT and CDR2 is SNEGSKA (reference sequence).

By share, this clonotype counts as medium-sized. The J gene is TRBJ2-3, the V gene TRBV5-6; perhaps TRBD2 as D (6 bases). Germline values: CDR1 SGHDT, CDR2 YYEEEE. The V end lost 0 bases, the J end lost 9 bases, and 17 bases lay between the germline ends. The CDR3 is 15 residues long. CDR3 in DNA: TGTGCCAGCAGCTTGGGGGACTCCCGGGGAGCGACGCAGTATTTT. Its translation: CASSLGDSRGATQYF. Looking up the rest from reference TRBV5-6 and TRBJ2-3 gives the full variable domain: DAGVTQSPTHLIKTRGQQVTLRCSPKSGHDTVSWYQQALGQGPQFIFQYYEEEERQRGNFPDRFSGHQFPNYSSELNVNALLLGDSALYLCASSLGDSRGATQYFGPGTRLTVL.

This clonotype has more than one count but fewer than ten. The J gene is TRBJ2-7, the V gene TRBV19, with 12 nucleotides matching TRBD2. This CDR3 has 14 residues. CDR1 and CDR2 (germline): LNHDA, SQIVND (reference sequence). V lost 7 bases to trimming and J lost 3 bases; unmatched junction nucleotides: 4. Written as DNA, the CDR3 is TGTGCCAGTACAGGGACTAGCGGGTACTACGAGCAGTACTTC. This gives the protein CASTGTSGYYEQYF.

This clonotype is medium-sized within its sample. This chain joins TRBV20-1 and TRBJ1-5, with TRBD1 identical over 8 bases. Germline lookup yields CDR1 DFQATT and CDR2 SNEGSKA (reference sequence). V lost 7 bases, J lost 2 bases, and 13 bases stayed unmatched. This CDR3 is built from 16 residues. CDR3 bases: TGCAGTGTTAAGGGTGCAGGGGGCTCGCGCAATCAGCCCCAGCATTTT. Protein product: CSVKGAGGSRNQPQHF.